This entry describes one T cell receptor beta chain. These data belong to a study of blood T cell repertoires in COVID-19. As for the study in general: T cells, B-cell-depleted T cells, or PBMCs provided the cDNA or gDNA that served as material.

In the authors' workflow: Using reference gene primer amplification, nucleated cell counts were estimated. Profiled with immunoSEQ multiplex PCR; TCRdb holds only in-frame clones, not every one. V and J calls and clone size are given by that table; D and trimming were obtained from the DNA. This sample has about 480,000 clones, with 75% to 90% found just once. The sample comprised peripheral blood. The receptor's source is a woman aged 25 to 39 with acute or convalescent COVID-19.

DNA of the CDR3: TGTGCCTGGAGTGCGGACAGGGGCGACTACGAGCAGTACTTC. This encodes CAWSADRGDYEQYF. The rearrangement links TRBV30 to TRBJ2-7, with TRBD1 identical over 9 bases. The CDR3 consists of 14 residues. J gave up 3 bases and V 1 base, and 4 bases lay outside the gene matches. Germline V gives CDR1 GTSNPN, CDR2 SVGIG (reference sequence).